This T cell receptor (beta chain) stems from a study of T cells in Graves' hyperthyroidism and ophthalmopathy. The study's findings and limits: Most thyroid clonotypes expanded above 0.001 appeared in blood too. The model anticipated ophthalmopathy a median approximately six months pre-onset.

Thyroid ultrasound and orbital computed tomography, with clinical symptoms and serum thyroxine and TRAb, informed diagnoses. Isolation of PBMCs was performed on around 10 ml fresh peripheral blood. As concerns this clonotype: The antigen remains undetermined.

The CDR3 regions of TCR beta were amplified from RNA transcripts. Initially, a first-round RT-PCR of the TCR CDR3 employed the HTBI primer set. TCRdb used MiXCR to reprocess the multiplex PCR reads, holding one entry per CDR3 protein. Of about 460,000 distinct CDR3 sequences listed, around a fifth are singletons. V was clipped by 2 bases and J by 5 bases, with 10 bases between them. Per the germline V gene, CDR1 is SEHNR and CDR2 is FQNEAQ (reference sequence). The CDR3 covers 13 residues. Material for sequencing was blood. The origin of this receptor is a woman aged 70-85 years with Graves' ophthalmopathy. V is TRBV7-9 and J is TRBJ2-7; D assignment may be TRBD1 or TRBD2 (5 bases each). In DNA form, the CDR3 reads TGTGCCAGCAGCTTAAAGCAGGGACACGAGCAGTACTTC. Protein: CASSLKQGHEQYF.